A single sample gave rise to the 29 T cell receptor beta chains below, sequenced in a study of blood T cell repertoires in COVID-19. TCRdb's table, derived via immunoSEQ multiplex PCR, lists solely in-frame clones and lacks some. The sample records 300,000 to 400,000 clones, more than 75% being singletons. Specimen: peripheral blood. The source is a woman in her forties or fifties with COVID-19, enrolled during active disease.

The rearrangement uses TRBV6-5 and TRBJ1-2, with TRBD1 matching 8 bases. CDR1 and CDR2 from the germline V gene are MNHEY and SVGAGI. V dropped 7 bases and J dropped 2; count of bases not matched to a gene: 9. The CDR3 is made up of 15 amino acids. The CDR3 DNA reads TGTGCCAGCATCCCCAGGACAGGGACCAACTATGGCTACACCTTC. Protein sequence: CASIPRTGTNYGYTF.

This chain joins TRBV5-6 and TRBJ1-3; tentatively, D is TRBD1 (6 bases). The germline V gene encodes CDR1 SGHDT and CDR2 YYEEEE. The CDR3 length is 18 residues. With 3 bases removed from V and 4 bases from J, the gap between germline ends came to 23 bases. CDR3 sequence (DNA): TGTGCCAGCAGCTCGTTGACAGGACATCCTAACATCGGAAACACCATATATTTT. As protein: CASSSLTGHPNIGNTIYF. The entire variable domain, with the rest obtained from reference TRBV5-6 and TRBJ1-3, is as follows: DAGVTQSPTHLIKTRGQQVTLRCSPKSGHDTVSWYQQALGQGPQFIFQYYEEEERQRGNFPDRFSGHQFPNYSSELNVNALLLGDSALYLCASSSLTGHPNIGNTIYFGEGSWLTVV.

This chain joins TRBV23-1 and TRBJ2-7; 8 positions agree with TRBD1. TRBV23-1 counts as an open reading frame of uncertain function. The CDR3 is made up of 15 amino acids. The trim removed 3 bases at V and 4 bases at J, leaving 8 bases unmatched. CDR3 nucleotide sequence: TGCGCCAGCAGTCACCGGGACAGGCGTCGGTACGAGCAGTACTTC. Translation: CASSHRDRRRYEQYF.

This clone was counted between two and nine times. V and J are TRBV24-1 and TRBJ1-5; D ambiguous. CDR3 length: 14 residues. Germline-derived CDR1 and CDR2 are KGHDR and SFDVKD. V was shortened by 5 bases and J by 5 bases, with 12 bases between the two germline ends. The DNA for the CDR3 is TGTGCCACCAGTGTAGAGACGGAGCATCAGCCCCAGCATTTT. Its translation: CATSVETEHQPQHF.

This clone turned up a few times. V gene TRBV30 combines with J gene TRBJ1-1, with 10 bases identical to TRBD1. The CDR3 runs 16 residues. Germline lookup yields CDR1 GTSNPN and CDR2 SVGIG (reference sequence). With 0 bases clipped from V and 4 bases from J, the junction kept 8 bases outside the gene matches. The CDR3 loop is CAWSVKTGGGGTEAFF. The CDR3 nucleotides are TGTGCCTGGAGTGTCAAGACAGGGGGCGGCGGCACTGAAGCTTTCTTT.

The rearrangement uses TRBV30 and TRBJ1-5; perhaps TRBD1 as D (5 bases). V was cut by 7 bases and J by 3 bases, with 13 bases left in between. The CDR3 is made up of 13 amino acids. Per germline, CDR1 GTSNPN and CDR2 SVGIG (reference sequence). CDR3 region: CASAGGINQPQHF. CDR3 sequence (DNA): TGTGCCTCCGCCGGGGGGATCAATCAGCCCCAGCATTTT.

This sequence joins TRBV5-1 and TRBJ2-1, with 12 positions matching TRBD1. Germline V lookup: CDR1 SGHRS, CDR2 YFSETQ. V shed 4 bases, J shed 4 bases, and the junction held 15 bases outside the gene matches. The CDR3 extends over 19 amino acids. The CDR3, as DNA: TGCGCCAGCAGCCCCCTCGGGACAGGGGGCCAAGCAAGGTACAATGAGCAGTTCTTC. Translation: CASSPLGTGGQARYNEQFF.

The rearrangement uses TRBV7-6 and TRBJ1-1; TRBD1 matches at 7 bases. Germline V gene lookup returns CDR1 SGHVS and CDR2 FNYEAQ. There are 15 residues in the CDR3. The trim removed 1 base at V and 0 bases at J, leaving 2 bases unmatched. The CDR3 DNA follows: TGTGCCAGCAGCTTAGACGACAGGGTGAACACTGAAGCTTTCTTT. Translation: CASSLDDRVNTEAFF.

V usage is TRBV5-1 and J usage is TRBJ1-1, with 8 bases aligning to TRBD1. The CDR3 consists of 15 residues. The V gene end was trimmed by 4 bases and the J gene end by 1 base; junction bases not matched to a gene: 6. CDR1 SGHRS and CDR2 YFSETQ come from the germline V gene. CDR3 amino acids: CASSMGQAKNTEAFF. Here the CDR3 DNA reads TGCGCCAGCAGCATGGGACAGGCCAAGAACACTGAAGCTTTCTTT.

CDR3 DNA sequence: TGCGCCAGCAGCCTGCAGGGGTTTGAGACTGAAGCTTTCTTT. It yields the protein CASSLQGFETEAFF. The genes are TRBV5-1 and TRBJ1-1; D may be TRBD1 (6 bases). The CDR3 is 14 residues long. With 4 bases removed from V and 5 bases from J, the gap between germline ends came to 15 bases. CDR1 is SGHRS and CDR2 is YFSETQ in the germline V gene.

V usage is TRBV13 and J usage is TRBJ2-7; 11 nucleotides match TRBD2. Germline CDR1 PRHDT, CDR2 FYEKMQ (reference sequence). The CDR3 loop spans 17 amino acids. J gave up 2 bases and V 5 bases, and 11 bases lay outside the gene matches. CDR3 loop: CASSPLELAGVAYEQYF. CDR3 sequence (DNA): TGTGCCAGCAGCCCCCTCGAACTAGCGGGAGTCGCCTACGAGCAGTACTTC.

The chain uses TRBV11-2 and TRBJ2-7; 7 bases match TRBD2. CDR3 size: 14 residues. CDR1 SGHAT and CDR2 FQNNGV come from the germline V gene. Losses at the gene ends were 3 bases for V and 3 bases for J; bases not matched to a gene: 5. CDR3 protein: CASSFGGSDYEQYF. Written as DNA, the CDR3 is TGTGCCAGCAGCTTCGGCGGGAGCGACTACGAGCAGTACTTC.

This chain links TRBV5-4 with TRBJ1-4; D call uncertain. The CDR3 spans 15 residues. Trimming removed 2 bases at V and 0 bases at J, with 8 bases between. Germline V CDR1 and CDR2: SGHNT, YYREEE (reference sequence). The CDR3: CASSFRGPTNEKLFF. In DNA, the CDR3 is TGTGCCAGCAGCTTCCGAGGCCCAACTAATGAAAAACTGTTTTTT.

The genes are TRBV3-1 (or the pseudogene TRBV3-2) and TRBJ2-5; 7 bases are a match to TRBD1. Losses at the gene ends were 3 bases for V and 4 bases for J; bases not matched to a gene: 5. This CDR3 region has 14 residues. Germline V gene data show CDR1 as LGHDT and CDR2 as YNNKEL (reference sequence). For the CDR3, the DNA is TGTGCCAGCAGCCACCTGGGACAGACAGAGACCCAGTACTTC. This gives the protein CASSHLGQTETQYF.

The chain uses TRBV11-2 and TRBJ2-1; D may be TRBD2 (6 bases). The CDR3 is 13 residues long. Germline V lookup: CDR1 SGHAT, CDR2 FQNNGV. The V end lost 3 bases, the J end lost 10 bases, and 13 bases lay between the germline ends. CDR3 amino acids: CASSLGDSSEQFF. CDR3 bases: TGTGCCAGCAGCTTGGGGGACTCCTCCGAGCAGTTCTTC.

The chain employs TRBV24-1 and TRBJ1-5; D is unresolved. Germline CDR1 reads KGHDR; CDR2 reads SFDVKD. Trimming shortened V by 4 bases and J by 0 bases, and 12 bases separated the two germline ends. This CDR3 has 16 amino acids. The CDR3 nucleotides read TGTGCCACCAGTGAAACCAGATACTATAGCAATCAGCCCCAGCATTTT. This sequence encodes CATSETRYYSNQPQHF.

This chain joins TRBV27 and TRBJ2-7; the D gene is possibly TRBD2 (5 bases). The V end lost 4 bases, the J end lost 4 bases, and 11 bases lay between the germline ends. CDR3 size: 13 residues. The germline gives CDR1 MNHEY, CDR2 SMNVEV (reference sequence). The CDR3 spells CASSWAGRYEQYF. In DNA, the CDR3 is TGTGCCAGCAGTTGGGCGGGTCGGTACGAGCAGTACTTC.

The chain recombines TRBV10-1 with TRBJ2-5; possibly TRBD1 for D (5 bases). The CDR3 sequence is 16 residues long. V lost 3 bases and J lost 3, with 17 bases in between. In germline, CDR1 is WNHNN, CDR2 SYGVQD (reference sequence). The CDR3 DNA is TGCGCCAGCAGTGACCAGGAGACAGTGATCGAAGAGACCCAGTACTTC. Translation gives CASSDQETVIEETQYF.

The J gene is TRBJ2-1, the V gene TRBV18; tentative D call: TRBD1 (6 bases). This CDR3 contains 15 residues. The V gene lost 1 base and the J gene lost 9 bases, with 16 bases spanning the gap. Germline-derived CDR1 and CDR2 are KGHSH and LQKENI. CDR3 region: CASSPLRGTGSEQFF. DNA for the CDR3: TGTGCCAGCTCACCACTTAGGGGGACGGGGTCTGAGCAGTTCTTC.

This clone was counted only a few times. The chain has TRBV19 and TRBJ1-1; D remains ambiguous. Germline V lookup: CDR1 LNHDA, CDR2 SQIVND (reference sequence). Trimming removed 4 bases at V and 0 bases at J, with 9 bases between. The CDR3 extends over 14 amino acids. The CDR3 reads CASSREGLNTEAFF. The CDR3 nucleotides read TGTGCCAGTAGTAGGGAGGGTTTGAACACTGAAGCTTTCTTT.

The CDR3 region is CASSHFNTGELFF. Here the CDR3 DNA reads TGCGCCAGCAGCCACTTTAACACCGGGGAGCTGTTTTTT. The gene calls are TRBV5-1 and TRBJ2-2; the D is unclear. Germline V gene data show CDR1 as SGHRS and CDR2 as YFSETQ. The CDR3 is 13 amino acids. The V end was cut by 4 bases, the J end by 2 bases, with 6 bases between.

This rearrangement joins TRBV30 to TRBJ1-3, with a weak D call TRBD1 (5 bases). CDR1 and CDR2 (germline): GTSNPN, SVGIG (reference sequence). This CDR3 has 13 residues. V dropped 5 bases and J dropped 1 base, with 9 bases sitting between them. The CDR3 loop is CAWSQGSGNTIYF. DNA of the CDR3: TGTGCCTGGTCCCAGGGTTCTGGAAACACCATATATTTT.

The V call is TRBV20-1, the J call TRBJ2-2; a weak D match, TRBD1 (6 bases). V was trimmed by 3 bases and J by 6 bases, leaving 11 bases between them. This CDR3 has 13 amino acids. In germline, CDR1 is DFQATT, CDR2 SNEGSKA (reference sequence). CDR3 region: CSASQGPAGELFF. The CDR3 coding sequence is TGCAGTGCTAGTCAGGGGCCGGCCGGGGAGCTGTTTTTT.

The chain joins TRBV19 to TRBJ1-4; the D is unclear. Germline V lookup: CDR1 LNHDA, CDR2 SQIVND (reference sequence). The CDR3 is 15 residues long. Trimming removed 2 bases from V and 5 bases from J, with 12 bases in between. The CDR3 DNA sequence: TGTGCCAGTAGTATAAACCGAGGAAGCAATGAAAAACTGTTTTTT. Translated: CASSINRGSNEKLFF.

V and J are TRBV30 and TRBJ1-2; 7 bases map to TRBD1. V dropped 2 bases and J dropped 5; count of bases not matched to a gene: 8. CDR1 GTSNPN and CDR2 SVGIG come from the germline V gene (reference sequence). The CDR3 runs to 14 residues. CDR3 coding DNA: TGTGCCTGGAGTACTGGGACAGAATTATATGGCTACACCTTC. This translates into CAWSTGTELYGYTF.

The rearrangement uses TRBV11-3 and TRBJ2-1, with TRBD2 matching over 9 bases. Germline V gene data show CDR1 as SGHNT and CDR2 as YENEEA. The CDR3 has 16 amino acids. The junction had 5 bases not matched to a gene; V was cut back by 3 bases and J by 2 bases. The CDR3 sequence is CASSFALAGPYNEQFF. The CDR3, as DNA: TGTGCCAGCAGCTTCGCCCTAGCGGGGCCCTACAATGAGCAGTTCTTC.

This clone was counted between two and nine times. The chain joins TRBV4-1 to TRBJ1-4; possible D gene TRBD1, 5 bases. Per germline, CDR1 MGHRA and CDR2 YSYEKL. Deletions cut 1 base from V and 7 bases from J, with 16 bases between. The CDR3 extends over 16 amino acids. The CDR3 region has the DNA TGCGCCAGCAGCCAAGGCTATCGGGGCGGGAGTGAAAAACTGTTTTTT. It specifies CASSQGYRGGSEKLFF.

The rearrangement uses TRBV7-9 and TRBJ2-5; D not certain. The length of the CDR3 is 16 residues. V was pared by 5 bases and J by 1 base, with 17 bases between. Germline V gene sequence: CDR1 SEHNR, CDR2 FQNEAQ (reference sequence). The chain's CDR3 is CASSHLGTEIQETQYF. The CDR3 DNA is TGTGCCAGCAGCCACCTCGGCACGGAGATCCAAGAGACCCAGTACTTC.

The rearrangement links TRBV5-1 to TRBJ2-2, with D unclear. The germline V and J ends were trimmed by 4 bases and 5 bases, with 15 bases remaining between them. CDR1 and CDR2 (germline): SGHRS, YFSETQ. The CDR3 is 15 amino acids. CDR3 in amino acids: CASSLEPWVTGELFF. CDR3 DNA sequence: TGCGCCAGCAGCCTAGAACCGTGGGTAACCGGGGAGCTGTTTTTT.